This paragraph covers one T cell receptor (beta chain) sequence. The PCR employed 60 Vbeta primers together with 13 Jbeta primers. Using immunoSEQ multiplex PCR, the repertoire was profiled, and TCRdb retains in-frame clones only, with some absent. Of roughly 140,000 clones listed, 60% to 80% are singletons. This entry belongs to a study of cytomegalovirus exposure and HLA in healthy donors. The receptor was isolated from a woman younger than 45 in good health and CMV-seronegative. Input material: PBMCs.

As DNA, the CDR3 is TGTGCCAGCAGCTTACACAGACAATCGGAGACCCAGTACTTC. It specifies CASSLHRQSETQYF. The chain combines TRBV5-5 with TRBJ2-5; D gene unclear. This CDR3 has 14 residues. Deletions cut 2 bases from V and 5 bases from J, with 13 bases between. Germline CDR1 is SGHKS and CDR2 is YYEKEE (reference sequence).